This T cell receptor (beta chain) derives from a study of identifying expanded T cells in peripheral blood. Germline V gives CDR1 SGHDT, CDR2 YYEEEE. This CDR3 region has 15 residues. The V segment lost 0 bases and the J segment 8 bases; nucleotides outside the gene matches: 4. Assay used: immunoSEQ multiplex PCR; TCRdb lists only in-frame clones, some missing. The repertoire holds about 50,000 clones, with less than 85% as singletons. The TCR sequence derives from a person aged 18-70 years in good health. Specimen: blood. The rearrangement uses TRBV5-6 and TRBJ1-6, with 8 nucleotides matching TRBD1. Written as DNA, the CDR3 is TGTGCCAGCAGCTTGGCCACAGGGGGTTATTCACCCCTCCACTTT. Its translation: CASSLATGGYSPLHF.